Below are 13 T cell receptor beta chains sequenced from a single sample in a study of shared clonotypes between healthy human individuals. Profiled with immunoSEQ multiplex PCR; TCRdb holds only in-frame clones, not every one. This table has about 490,000 clones, 65% to 85% appearing once. What was sequenced was PBMCs. Receptors originate from a woman aged 40 to 49 in good health. Some clones in this sample may be carry-over from other donors' samples.

V usage is TRBV5-1 and J usage is TRBJ2-5; 8 bases are a match to TRBD2. The V and J ends lost 0 bases and 5 bases, in that order; junction bases with no gene match: 9. This CDR3 comprises 16 residues. The germline gives CDR1 SGHRS, CDR2 YFSETQ. The DNA for the CDR3 is TGCGCCAGCAGCTTGGCCGACGGGAGGGCGGTGGAGACCCAGTACTTC. Its protein product is CASSLADGRAVETQYF.

The rearrangement joins TRBV27 to TRBJ2-2, with 8 bases matching TRBD1. Unmatched junction bases numbered 3, after V lost 5 bases and J lost 7 bases. This CDR3 comprises 13 residues. Looked up from germline, CDR1 is MNHEY and CDR2 is SMNVEV (reference sequence). The CDR3, as DNA: TGTGCCAGCAGTAGACAGGGGTTCGGGGAGCTGTTTTTT. Its protein is CASSRQGFGELFF.

The chain couples TRBV7-8 to TRBJ1-2, with D unclear. The CDR3 has 15 residues. Trimming left V 3 bases short and J 0 bases short, with 11 bases between. CDR1 SGHVS and CDR2 FQNEAQ come from the germline V gene. This CDR3 is CASSFAGKANYGYTF. The CDR3 DNA follows: TGTGCCAGCAGCTTCGCAGGAAAGGCTAACTATGGCTACACCTTC. Supplemented by reference TRBV7-8 and TRBJ1-2, the full variable domain reads GAGVSQSPRYKVAKRGQDVALRCDPISGHVSLFWYQQALGQGPEFLTYFQNEAQLDKSGLPSDRFFAERPEGSVSTLKIQRTQQEDSAVYLCASSFAGKANYGYTFGSGTRLTVV.

About this clone: This sequence is one base from a far larger clone and is likely a read error. The genes are TRBV27 and TRBJ2-7; possible D gene TRBD2, 5 bases. Deletions cut 5 bases from V and 7 bases from J, with 18 bases between. This CDR3 is built from 14 residues. From germline, CDR1 is MNHEY and CDR2 SMNVEV (reference sequence). CDR3 protein: CASSMIEGSGEQYF. Here the CDR3 DNA reads TGTGCCAGCAGTATGATAGAGGGATCGGGTGAGCAGTACTTC.

As concerns this clone: Other nucleotide sequences from this sample produce the same CDR3. The chain combines TRBV7-2 with TRBJ2-7; D call uncertain. The germline V and J ends were trimmed by 2 bases and 4 bases, with 3 bases remaining between them. The CDR3 spans 11 residues. Germline V gene lookup returns CDR1 SGHTA and CDR2 FQGNSA. The CDR3 DNA reads as TGTGCCAGCAGCTTAAGATACGAGCAGTACTTC. This translates into CASSLRYEQYF.

The table lists this clone with a few counts. The chain carries TRBV9 and TRBJ2-2; D may be TRBD1 (5 bases). CDR3 length equals 14 residues. Deletions cut 5 bases from V and 2 bases from J, with 10 bases between. Germline V gives CDR1 SGDLS, CDR2 YYNGEE. CDR3 nucleotide sequence: TGTGCCAGCAGTATAAGGGGAAACACCGGGGAGCTGTTTTTT. Amino acid sequence: CASSIRGNTGELFF.

The V gene is TRBV5-1, the J gene TRBJ1-2; a possible D gene is TRBD1 (6 bases). Trimming removed 2 bases from V and 7 bases from J, with 12 bases in between. Germline V lookup: CDR1 SGHRS, CDR2 YFSETQ. This CDR3 region has 13 residues. CDR3 in DNA: TGCGCCAGCAGCTTTACCAGGGGAAGTGGCTACACCTTC. This gives the protein CASSFTRGSGYTF.

This clone turned up a few times. At the DNA level, this CDR3 is encoded by other sequences in the same sample as well. This sequence joins TRBV5-4 and TRBJ2-7, with D uncertain. V was shortened by 2 bases and J by 4 bases, with 7 bases between the two germline ends. Germline-derived CDR1 and CDR2 are SGHNT and YYREEE (reference sequence). The CDR3 runs to 12 residues. As DNA, the CDR3 is TGTGCCAGCAGCTTCGGTATATACGAGCAGTACTTC. This codes for CASSFGIYEQYF.

This rearrangement joins TRBV5-4 to TRBJ1-2, with 11 nucleotides matching TRBD1. Per germline, CDR1 SGHNT and CDR2 YYREEE (reference sequence). Unmatched junction bases numbered 3, after V lost 4 bases and J lost 7 bases. The CDR3 is made up of 13 amino acids. This CDR3 reads CASSGGQGGGYTF. The DNA of the CDR3 is TGTGCCAGCAGCGGGGGACAGGGGGGTGGCTACACCTTC.

This chain links TRBV2 with TRBJ1-3; D ambiguous. V shed 6 bases and J shed 0 bases, with 6 bases lying between them. CDR3 size: 13 residues. Germline CDR1 SNHLY, CDR2 FYNNEI. The CDR3 is CASRAFSGNTIYF. CDR3 in DNA: TGTGCCAGCAGAGCTTTCTCTGGAAACACCATATATTTT.

The chain links TRBV5-4 to TRBJ2-1, with 7 bases lining up with TRBD2. There are 13 residues in the CDR3. V shed 10 bases and J 7 bases; nucleotides not matched to a gene: 11. CDR1 and CDR2 (germline): SGHNT, YYREEE (reference sequence). Here the CDR3 reads CAWGRGSINEQFF. The CDR3 DNA sequence: TGTGCCTGGGGCCGCGGGAGTATAAATGAGCAGTTCTTC.

The gene calls are TRBV10-3 and TRBJ1-1; TRBD1 might be the D (5 bases). The CDR3 sequence is 13 residues long. Looked up from germline, CDR1 is ENHRY and CDR2 is SYGVKD. The V and J ends lost 10 bases and 4 bases respectively, with 16 bases between them. The CDR3 nucleotides are TGTGCCACCCAGTTGGGGGGGGGCACTGAAGCTTTCTTT. Translating gives CATQLGGGTEAFF.

V usage is TRBV10-2 and J usage is TRBJ1-1; D perhaps matches TRBD1 (5 bases). The length of the CDR3 is 14 residues. V gave up 4 bases and J gave up 0 bases, with 9 bases separating them. Germline V gene lookup returns CDR1 WSHSY and CDR2 SAAADI. The CDR3 coding sequence is TGCGCCAGCAGTGTGGGGGGTTTGAACACTGAAGCTTTCTTT. This encodes CASSVGGLNTEAFF.